The 30 T cell receptor beta chains below were found in one sample sequenced in a study of T cells in localized non-small cell lung cancer. Measured with immunoSEQ multiplex PCR; TCRdb has only the in-frame clones, and not every one. The repertoire holds around 96,000 clones, with approximately 90% as singletons. The sample in question was PBMCs, obtained before any cancer treatment. Receptor source: a woman aged 40-75 years with stage II squamous cell lung carcinoma.

The CDR3 loop reads CASSSGPSSQHF. The DNA for the CDR3 is TGTGCCAGCAGTTCCGGTCCCAGTTCCCAGCATTTT. This chain links TRBV28 with TRBJ1-5; D remains ambiguous. This CDR3 is built from 12 residues. The V end was cut by 4 bases, the J end by 11 bases, with 12 bases between. The germline gives CDR1 MDHEN, CDR2 SYDVKM. The variable domain in full, with the rest retrieved from reference TRBV28 and TRBJ1-5, is DVKVTQSSRYLVKRTGEKVFLECVQDMDHENMFWYRQDPGLGLRLIYFSYDVKMKEKGDIPEGYSVSREKKERFSLILESASTNQTSMYLCASSSGPSSQHFGDGTRLSIL.

The rearrangement uses TRBV5-1 and TRBJ1-1; D is uncertain. Deletions cut 0 bases from V and 3 bases from J, with 12 bases between. The germline V gene encodes CDR1 SGHRS and CDR2 YFSETQ. The CDR3 runs to 15 residues. CDR3 residues: CASSLGGGLYTEAFF. CDR3 in DNA: TGCGCCAGCAGCTTGGGCGGTGGCCTCTACACTGAAGCTTTCTTT.

V is TRBV4-2 and J is TRBJ2-1, with 9 bases identical to TRBD2. The CDR3 sequence is 15 residues long. With V trimmed by 4 bases and J by 6 bases, 7 bases remained unmatched. Per germline, CDR1 LGHNA and CDR2 YNFKEQ. The CDR3 region has the DNA TGTGCCAGCAGCCCCCAAGCGGGAGGATTCAATGAGCAGTTCTTC. Encoded protein: CASSPQAGGFNEQFF.

This rearrangement joins TRBV30 to TRBJ1-5; the D gene is possibly TRBD1 (5 bases). V lost 5 bases and J lost 3, with 14 bases in between. The CDR3 has 14 amino acids. Looked up from germline, CDR1 is GTSNPN and CDR2 is SVGIG (reference sequence). The DNA for the CDR3 is TGTGCCTGGGGGACCGACACGCTCAATCAGCCCCAGCATTTT. Its protein product is CAWGTDTLNQPQHF.

The V gene is TRBV30, the J gene TRBJ1-1, with D tentatively TRBD1 (6 bases). CDR1 is GTSNPN, CDR2 SVGIG, per germline (reference sequence). There are 13 residues in the CDR3. V was clipped by 6 bases and J by 4 bases, with 15 bases between them. The CDR3 DNA is TGTGCCTGCCGGAGGGGGGAAAGCACTGAAGCTTTCTTT. Protein product: CACRRGESTEAFF. Full variable domain (rest looked up from reference TRBV30 and TRBJ1-1): SQTIHQWPATLVQPVGSPLSLECTVEGTSNPNLYWYRQAAGRGLQLLFYSVGIGQISSEVPQNLSASRPQDRQFILSSKKLLLSDSGFYLCACRRGESTEAFFGQGTRLTVV.

V gene TRBV7-9 combines with J gene TRBJ1-2; D is unclear. Trimming removed 1 base from V and 6 bases from J, with 15 bases in between. Germline-derived CDR1 and CDR2 are SEHNR and FQNEAQ (reference sequence). The CDR3 has 15 residues. The CDR3 spells CASSLVREPPNGYTF. In DNA, the CDR3 is TGTGCCAGCAGCTTAGTGAGGGAACCCCCGAATGGCTACACCTTC.

The chain has TRBV19 and TRBJ1-1; possible D gene TRBD1, 6 bases. Trimming took off 7 bases at V and 0 bases at J, with 27 bases between the two ends. The CDR3 contains 19 residues. In germline, CDR1 is LNHDA, CDR2 SQIVND (reference sequence). The CDR3 nucleotides read TGTGCCAGTATTCAGGGACGGAGGGGGACAAGTGGGATGAACACTGAAGCTTTCTTT. It yields the protein CASIQGRRGTSGMNTEAFF.

The V gene is TRBV19, the J gene TRBJ1-6, with 9 positions matching TRBD1. With V trimmed by 5 bases and J by 10 bases, 9 bases remained unmatched. CDR3 length: 15 residues. Per the germline V gene, CDR1 is LNHDA and CDR2 is SQIVND (reference sequence). Here the CDR3 DNA reads TGTGCCAGTAGTTCCTCGGGACAGGGTGGCTCACCCCTCCACTTT. Protein product: CASSSSGQGGSPLHF.

This clone is a singleton in its sample. The V and J genes are TRBV5-6 and TRBJ1-3, with a weak D call TRBD1 (6 bases). The CDR3 is 16 amino acids. The germline V gene encodes CDR1 SGHDT and CDR2 YYEEEE. V was pared by 4 bases and J by 5 bases, with 19 bases between. DNA of the CDR3: TGTGCCAGCAGCCCGGCCTTACAGGGATATCGAAACACCATATATTTT. Amino acids: CASSPALQGYRNTIYF.

The chain has TRBV15 and TRBJ1-2; the match to TRBD1 covers 8 bases. Germline V gene lookup returns CDR1 LNHNV and CDR2 YYDKDF (reference sequence). Trimming removed 4 bases from V and 8 bases from J; junction bases left unmatched: 9. The CDR3 spans 14 residues. The CDR3 spells CATSTRTTGEGYTF. In DNA, the CDR3 is TGTGCCACCAGCACACGCACGACAGGGGAGGGCTACACCTTC.

The chain joins TRBV19 to TRBJ2-1, with D tentatively TRBD2 (6 bases). The CDR3 consists of 15 residues. V lost 3 bases and J 1 base, leaving 10 bases between the germline ends. CDR1 LNHDA and CDR2 SQIVND come from the germline V gene (reference sequence). The CDR3 coding sequence is TGTGCCAGTAGTATCCAGCGGGCGTCCTACAATGAGCAGTTCTTC. It yields the protein CASSIQRASYNEQFF. Based on the CDR3 plus reference TRBV19 and TRBJ2-1, the full variable domain is DGGITQSPKYLFRKEGQNVTLSCEQNLNHDAMYWYRQDPGQGLRLIYYSQIVNDFQKGDIAEGYSVSREKKESFPLTVTSAQKNPTAFYLCASSIQRASYNEQFFGPGTRLTVL.

The rearrangement links TRBV6-1 to TRBJ1-2; 7 bases line up with TRBD1. The V gene end was trimmed by 4 bases and the J gene end by 7 bases; junction bases not matched to a gene: 6. In germline, CDR1 is MNHNS, CDR2 SASEGT. CDR3 length: 13 residues. The CDR3 DNA reads as TGTGCCAGCAGTGTAGGCAGGGGGGCTGGCTACACCTTC. It translates to CASSVGRGAGYTF.

The gene calls are TRBV7-9 and TRBJ1-1; TRBD1 aligns across 10 bases. The V and J ends lost 5 bases and 0 bases, in that order; junction bases with no gene match: 9. The germline V gene encodes CDR1 SEHNR and CDR2 FQNEAQ (reference sequence). The CDR3 is 17 residues long. Here the CDR3 reads CASSLTGGTLMNTEAFF. CDR3 nucleotides: TGTGCCAGCAGCCTGACAGGGGGCACTCTCATGAACACTGAAGCTTTCTTT.

V usage is TRBV2 and J usage is TRBJ1-2; D is ambiguous. The V end was cut by 6 bases, the J end by 5 bases, with 7 bases between. CDR1 is SNHLY, CDR2 FYNNEI, per germline. The CDR3 consists of 11 residues. In nucleotides, the CDR3 is TGTGCCAGCAGCGCCTCGTATGGCTACACCTTC. Protein sequence: CASSASYGYTF. The variable domain in full, with the rest retrieved from reference TRBV2 and TRBJ1-2, is EPEVTQTPSHQVTQMGQEVILRCVPISNHLYFYWYRQILGQKVEFLVSFYNNEISEKSEIFDDQFSVERPDGSNFTLKIRSTKLEDSAMYFCASSASYGYTFGSGTRLTVV.

This clone was detected a few times. The chain carries TRBV5-1 and TRBJ1-1; D uncertain. Looked up from germline, CDR1 is SGHRS and CDR2 is YFSETQ. Trimming took off 1 base at V and 3 bases at J, with 13 bases between the two ends. This CDR3 has 15 amino acids. CDR3 in amino acids: CASSLTGKWDTEAFF. The DNA for the CDR3 is TGCGCCAGCAGCTTGACGGGGAAATGGGACACTGAAGCTTTCTTT.

DNA of the CDR3: TGTGCCAGCAGCTTAGTAGCAGGGATCAATCAGCCCCAGCATTTT. Its protein product is CASSLVAGINQPQHF. V gene TRBV11-2 combines with J gene TRBJ1-5; tentative D call: TRBD1 (5 bases). Germline V CDR1 and CDR2: SGHAT, FQNNGV. The V gene lost 1 base and the J gene lost 3 bases, with 10 bases spanning the gap. CDR3 length: 15 amino acids.

The chain links TRBV28 to TRBJ2-7; TRBD2 matches 7 bases. Germline-derived CDR1 and CDR2 are MDHEN and SYDVKM. Trimming cost V 7 bases and J 7 bases; bases outside gene matches: 13. The CDR3 consists of 14 residues. CDR3 amino acids: CASNLPDSRGEQYF. Written as DNA, the CDR3 is TGTGCCAGCAACCTCCCGGACTCGCGGGGGGAGCAGTACTTC.

The rearrangement joins TRBV6-5 to TRBJ2-7; 7 bases are shared with TRBD1. Trimming took 8 bases from V and 4 from J; bases not matched to a gene: 8. Germline assignment: CDR1 MNHEY and CDR2 SVGAGI. This CDR3 is built from 13 residues. This chain's CDR3 is CASSGTELYEQYF. The CDR3 DNA sequence: TGTGCCAGCTCCGGGACAGAATTATACGAGCAGTACTTC.

The chain combines TRBV6-5 with TRBJ1-1; D not resolved. Germline V CDR1 and CDR2: MNHEY, SVGAGI. CDR3 length: 12 residues. Trimming pared 0 bases from V and 7 bases from J, leaving 6 bases between. The CDR3 bases are TGTGCCAGCAGTTACTCGAGAGGTGAAGCTTTCTTT. Amino acids: CASSYSRGEAFF.

With regard to this clone: An end of the junction does not agree with germline; a read error may underlie this. The rearrangement links TRBV5-1 to TRBJ1-6, with D perhaps matching TRBD1 (5 bases). The CDR3 sequence is 16 residues long. Germline V gives CDR1 SGHRS, CDR2 YFSETQ. CDR3 sequence (DNA): TGCGCCAGCAGCAGGGCAGGGCTTTCCTATAATTCACCCCCCCACTTT. Translating gives CASSRAGLSYNSPPHF.

CDR3 loop: CASSFLYTGESMNTEAFF. CDR3 nucleotide sequence: TGTGCCAGCAGTTTTTTGTATACAGGGGAGTCGATGAACACTGAAGCTTTCTTT. V usage is TRBV27 and J usage is TRBJ1-1, with TRBD1 matching 7 bases. The CDR3 has 18 amino acids. The V and J ends lost 3 bases and 0 bases, in that order; junction bases with no gene match: 13. Germline V gene lookup returns CDR1 MNHEY and CDR2 SMNVEV (reference sequence).

This chain uses TRBV5-4 with TRBJ2-5, with 7 positions matching TRBD1. Germline V gene data show CDR1 as SGHNT and CDR2 as YYREEE (reference sequence). Unmatched junction bases numbered 6, after V lost 6 bases and J lost 4 bases. The CDR3 extends over 13 amino acids. DNA for the CDR3: TGTGCCAGCACCACAGGGGCGGGAGAGACCCAGTACTTC. This translates into CASTTGAGETQYF.

This clone was seen more than once but under ten times. This chain uses TRBV5-1 with TRBJ2-1, with D perhaps given as TRBD1 or TRBD2 (5 bases each). CDR3 length: 15 residues. Trimming stripped 7 bases from V and 0 bases from J, with 14 bases between. CDR1 is SGHRS, CDR2 YFSETQ, per germline. CDR3: CASASSGTSYNEQFF. For the CDR3, the DNA is TGCGCCAGCGCCTCGTCCGGGACCTCCTACAATGAGCAGTTCTTC.

V gene TRBV18 combines with J gene TRBJ1-4, with a possible D match to TRBD1 (5 bases). Germline CDR1 is KGHSH and CDR2 is LQKENI. The length of the CDR3 is 14 residues. The ends were cut back, 0 bases at V and 8 bases at J, with 10 bases in the middle. This CDR3 reads CASSPPTAGEKLFF. The CDR3 DNA is TGTGCCAGCTCACCACCGACAGCTGGCGAAAAACTGTTTTTT.

As DNA, the CDR3 is TGTGCCAGCTCCAACTCTGGAAACACCATATATTTT. Its translation is CASSNSGNTIYF. This rearrangement joins TRBV18 to TRBJ1-3, with D unclear. In germline, CDR1 is KGHSH, CDR2 LQKENI. The germline V and J ends were trimmed by 6 bases and 0 bases, with 3 bases remaining between them. The CDR3 totals 12 residues.

The chain combines TRBV10-3 with TRBJ2-5, with D possibly matching TRBD1 (5 bases). Germline-derived CDR1 and CDR2 are ENHRY and SYGVKD. The V gene lost 5 bases and the J gene lost 6 bases, with 16 bases spanning the gap. The CDR3 has 14 residues. CDR3 protein: CAISLSRALQTQYF. DNA for the CDR3: TGTGCCATCAGTCTTTCCAGGGCTTTGCAGACCCAGTACTTC.

The table lists this clone with a count of one. This rearrangement joins TRBV6-5 to TRBJ1-2; 7 bases match TRBD1. The CDR3 runs to 14 residues. Germline CDR1 is MNHEY and CDR2 is SVGAGI. With V trimmed by 6 bases and J by 6 bases, 10 bases remained unmatched. Here the CDR3 DNA reads TGTGCCAGCAGATCAGGAGGGACAGAACATGGCTACACCTTC. Residues: CASRSGGTEHGYTF.

V is TRBV5-6 and J is TRBJ1-5, with TRBD1 as a possible D gene (5 bases). Germline assignment: CDR1 SGHDT and CDR2 YYEEEE. This CDR3 spans 17 amino acids. V was pared by 0 bases and J by 4 bases, with 17 bases between. CDR3 sequence reads: CASSLGRGTIGNQPQHF. The DNA of the CDR3 is TGTGCCAGCAGCTTGGGTAGGGGTACAATTGGGAATCAGCCCCAGCATTTT.

The chain carries TRBV7-6 and TRBJ1-2; 7 bases fit TRBD1. This CDR3 is 14 amino acids long. Germline CDR1 is SGHVS and CDR2 is FNYEAQ. J was trimmed by 0 bases and V by 6 bases; bases with no gene match: 4. CDR3 region: CASSQDRANYGYTF. Here the CDR3 DNA reads TGTGCCAGCAGTCAAGACAGGGCTAACTATGGCTACACCTTC.

The chain carries TRBV5-1 and TRBJ2-5; D may be TRBD1 (7 bases). The V and J ends lost 1 base and 2 bases respectively, with 9 bases between them. Germline loops: CDR1 SGHRS, CDR2 YFSETQ. CDR3 length equals 14 residues. The CDR3 here is CASSLQGGQETQYF. For the CDR3, the DNA is TGCGCCAGCAGCTTGCAGGGGGGTCAAGAGACCCAGTACTTC.